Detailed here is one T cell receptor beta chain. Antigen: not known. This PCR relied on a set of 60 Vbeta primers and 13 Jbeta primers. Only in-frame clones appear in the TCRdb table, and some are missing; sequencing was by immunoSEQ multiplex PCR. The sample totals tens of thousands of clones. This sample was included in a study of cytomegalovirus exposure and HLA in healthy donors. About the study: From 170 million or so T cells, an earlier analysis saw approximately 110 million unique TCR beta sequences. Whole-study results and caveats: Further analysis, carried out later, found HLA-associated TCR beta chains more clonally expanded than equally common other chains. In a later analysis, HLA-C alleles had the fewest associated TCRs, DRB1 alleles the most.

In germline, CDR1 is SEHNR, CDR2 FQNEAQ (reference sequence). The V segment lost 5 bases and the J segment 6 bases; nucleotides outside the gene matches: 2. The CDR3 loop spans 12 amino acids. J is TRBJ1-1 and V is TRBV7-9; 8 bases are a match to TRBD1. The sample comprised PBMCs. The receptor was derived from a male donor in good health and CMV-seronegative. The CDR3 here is CASSRQGPEAFF. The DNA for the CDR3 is TGTGCCAGCAGCCGACAGGGGCCTGAAGCTTTCTTT. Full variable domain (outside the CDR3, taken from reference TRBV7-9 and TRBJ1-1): DTGVSQNPRHKITKRGQNVTFRCDPISEHNRLYWYRQTLGQGPEFLTYFQNEAQLEKSRLLSDRFSAERPKGSFSTLEIQRTEQGDSAMYLCASSRQGPEAFFGQGTRLTVV.